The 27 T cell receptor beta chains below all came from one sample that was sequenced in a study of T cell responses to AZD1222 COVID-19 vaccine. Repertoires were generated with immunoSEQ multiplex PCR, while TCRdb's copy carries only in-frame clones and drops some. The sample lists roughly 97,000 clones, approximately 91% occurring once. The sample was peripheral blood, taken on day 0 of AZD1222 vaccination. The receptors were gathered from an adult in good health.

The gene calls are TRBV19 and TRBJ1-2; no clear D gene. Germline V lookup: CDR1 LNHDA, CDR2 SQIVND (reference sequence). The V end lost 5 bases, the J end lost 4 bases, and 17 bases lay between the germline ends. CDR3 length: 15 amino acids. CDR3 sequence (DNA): TGTGCCAGTAGTGCCCGGGAAAGGCGTTCCTATGGCTACACCTTC. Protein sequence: CASSARERRSYGYTF. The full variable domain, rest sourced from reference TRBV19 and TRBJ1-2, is DGGITQSPKYLFRKEGQNVTLSCEQNLNHDAMYWYRQDPGQGLRLIYYSQIVNDFQKGDIAEGYSVSREKKESFPLTVTSAQKNPTAFYLCASSARERRSYGYTFGSGTRLTVV.

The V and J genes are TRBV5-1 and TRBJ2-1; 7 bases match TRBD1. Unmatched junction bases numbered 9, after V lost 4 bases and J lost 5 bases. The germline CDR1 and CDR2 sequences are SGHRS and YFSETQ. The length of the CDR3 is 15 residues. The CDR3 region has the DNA TGCGCCAGCAGCACATCAGGACAGGATCACAATGAGCAGTTCTTC. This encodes CASSTSGQDHNEQFF.

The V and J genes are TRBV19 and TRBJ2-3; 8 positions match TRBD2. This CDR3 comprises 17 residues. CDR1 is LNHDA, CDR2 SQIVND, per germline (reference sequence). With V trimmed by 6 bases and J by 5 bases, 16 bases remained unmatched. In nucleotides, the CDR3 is TGTGCCAGTAGGGCCGGGACTAGTGGGGGGGCGGTAGATACGCAGTATTTT. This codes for CASRAGTSGGAVDTQYF.

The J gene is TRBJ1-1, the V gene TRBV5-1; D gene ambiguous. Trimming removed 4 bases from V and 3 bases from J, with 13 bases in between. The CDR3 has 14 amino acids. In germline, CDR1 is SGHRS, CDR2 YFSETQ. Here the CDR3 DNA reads TGCGCCAGCAGCCACGAGGGCTCCGACACTGAAGCTTTCTTT. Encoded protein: CASSHEGSDTEAFF.

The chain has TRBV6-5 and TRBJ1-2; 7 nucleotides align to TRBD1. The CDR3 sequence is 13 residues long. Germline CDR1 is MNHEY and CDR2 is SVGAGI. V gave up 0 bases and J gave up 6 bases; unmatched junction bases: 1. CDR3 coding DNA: TGTGCCAGCAGTTACTCCGGGACAGATGGCTACACCTTC. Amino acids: CASSYSGTDGYTF.

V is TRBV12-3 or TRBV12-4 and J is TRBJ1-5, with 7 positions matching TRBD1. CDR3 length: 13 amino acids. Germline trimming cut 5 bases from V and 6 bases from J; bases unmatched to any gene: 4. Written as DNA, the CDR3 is TGTGCCAGCAGTCCCCCAGGGGGTCAGCCCCAGCATTTT. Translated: CASSPPGGQPQHF.

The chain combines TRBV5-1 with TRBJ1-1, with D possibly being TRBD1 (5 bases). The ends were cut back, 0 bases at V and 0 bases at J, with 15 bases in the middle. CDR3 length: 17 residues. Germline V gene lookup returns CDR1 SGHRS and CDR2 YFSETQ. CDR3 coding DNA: TGCGCCAGCAGCTTGGTGGCAGGGAGGAACATGAACACTGAAGCTTTCTTT. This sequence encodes CASSLVAGRNMNTEAFF.

The CDR3 DNA is TGCGCCAGCAGCTTGGATCAGGGTTGGGAAGGCTACACCTTC. Translated: CASSLDQGWEGYTF. The chain has TRBV5-1 and TRBJ1-2; possibly TRBD1 for D (5 bases). From germline, CDR1 is SGHRS and CDR2 YFSETQ. The germline V and J ends were trimmed by 0 bases and 8 bases, with 14 bases remaining between them. The CDR3 spans 14 residues. Looking up the rest from reference TRBV5-1 and TRBJ1-2 gives the full variable domain: KAGVTQTPRYLIKTRGQQVTLSCSPISGHRSVSWYQQTPGQGLQFLFEYFSETQRNKGNFPGRFSGRQFSNSRSEMNVSTLELGDSALYLCASSLDQGWEGYTFGSGTRLTVV.

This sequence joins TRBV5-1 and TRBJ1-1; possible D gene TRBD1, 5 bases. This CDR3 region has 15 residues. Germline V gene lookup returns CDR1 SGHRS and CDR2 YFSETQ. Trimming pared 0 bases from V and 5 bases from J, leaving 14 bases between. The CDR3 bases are TGCGCCAGCAGCTTGGTTGACAGTCTGAGTACTGAAGCTTTCTTT. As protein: CASSLVDSLSTEAFF.

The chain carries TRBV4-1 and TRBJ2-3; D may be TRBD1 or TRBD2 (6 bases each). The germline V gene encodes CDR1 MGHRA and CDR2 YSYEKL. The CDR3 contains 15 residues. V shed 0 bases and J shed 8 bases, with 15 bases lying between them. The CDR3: CASSQESRGAITQYF. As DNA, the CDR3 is TGCGCCAGCAGCCAAGAAAGTAGGGGGGCGATTACGCAGTATTTT.

The DNA for the CDR3 is TGTGCCAGCAGCCAACCCCTGCGGGGCACTGAAGCTTTCTTT. Translation gives CASSQPLRGTEAFF. The rearrangement uses TRBV14 and TRBJ1-1; D is unresolved. Germline loops: CDR1 SGHDN, CDR2 FVKESK. V shed 2 bases and J shed 4 bases, with 11 bases lying between them. The CDR3 has 14 amino acids.

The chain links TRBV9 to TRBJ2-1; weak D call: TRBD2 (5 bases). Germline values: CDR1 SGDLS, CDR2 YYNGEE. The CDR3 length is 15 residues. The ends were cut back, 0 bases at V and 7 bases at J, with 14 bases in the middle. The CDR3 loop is CASSVGLPGGNEQFF. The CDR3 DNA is TGTGCCAGCAGCGTAGGACTACCAGGAGGTAATGAGCAGTTCTTC.

CDR3 bases: TGTGCCACCCAGGACCGGCCGGGGAACTACGAGCAGTACTTC. It translates to CATQDRPGNYEQYF. This sequence joins TRBV19 and TRBJ2-7; perhaps TRBD2 as D (5 bases). CDR3 size: 14 residues. V lost 10 bases, J lost 3 bases, and 19 bases lay in between. The germline CDR1 and CDR2 sequences are LNHDA and SQIVND (reference sequence).

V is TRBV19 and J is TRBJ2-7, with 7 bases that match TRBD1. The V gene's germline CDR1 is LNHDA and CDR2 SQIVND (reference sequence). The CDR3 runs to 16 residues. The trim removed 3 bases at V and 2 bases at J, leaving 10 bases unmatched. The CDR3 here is CASSITPGGDPYEQYF. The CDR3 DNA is TGTGCCAGTAGTATTACGCCAGGGGGTGACCCCTACGAGCAGTACTTC.

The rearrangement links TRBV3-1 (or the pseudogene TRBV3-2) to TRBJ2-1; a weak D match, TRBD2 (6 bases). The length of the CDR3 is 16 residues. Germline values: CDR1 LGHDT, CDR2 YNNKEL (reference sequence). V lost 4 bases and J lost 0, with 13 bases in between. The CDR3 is CASSPLGGSSYNEQFF. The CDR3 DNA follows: TGTGCCAGCAGCCCACTCGGAGGGAGCTCCTACAATGAGCAGTTCTTC.

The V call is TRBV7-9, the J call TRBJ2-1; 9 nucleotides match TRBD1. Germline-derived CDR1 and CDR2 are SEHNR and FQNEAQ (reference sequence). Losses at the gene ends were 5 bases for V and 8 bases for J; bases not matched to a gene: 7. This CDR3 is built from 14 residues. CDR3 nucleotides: TGTGCCAGCAGCCACCGGGACAGGGTAGATGAGCAGTTCTTC. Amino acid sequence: CASSHRDRVDEQFF.

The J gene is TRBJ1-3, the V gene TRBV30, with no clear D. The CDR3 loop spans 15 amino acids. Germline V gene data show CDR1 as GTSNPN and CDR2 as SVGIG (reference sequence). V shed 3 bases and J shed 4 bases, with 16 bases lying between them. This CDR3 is CAWRAVPRPGNTIYF. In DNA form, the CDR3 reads TGTGCCTGGAGAGCGGTTCCGAGACCCGGAAACACCATATATTTT.

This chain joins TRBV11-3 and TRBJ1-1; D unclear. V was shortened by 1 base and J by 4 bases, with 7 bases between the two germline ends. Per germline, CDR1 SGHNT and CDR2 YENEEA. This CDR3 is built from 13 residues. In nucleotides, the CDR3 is TGTGCCAGCAGCTTAGTTCCGGGCACTGAAGCTTTCTTT. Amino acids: CASSLVPGTEAFF.

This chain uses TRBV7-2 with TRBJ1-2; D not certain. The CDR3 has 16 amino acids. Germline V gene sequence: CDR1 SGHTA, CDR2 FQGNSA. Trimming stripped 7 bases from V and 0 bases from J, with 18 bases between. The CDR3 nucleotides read TGTGCCAGCACCATTCGAGGAGGGATAGCTAACTATGGCTACACCTTC. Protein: CASTIRGGIANYGYTF.

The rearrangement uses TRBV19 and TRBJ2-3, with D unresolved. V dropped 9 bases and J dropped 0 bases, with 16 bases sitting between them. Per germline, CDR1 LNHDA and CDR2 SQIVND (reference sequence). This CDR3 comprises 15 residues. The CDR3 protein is CASEMDGSSTDTQYF. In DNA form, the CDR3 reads TGTGCCAGCGAAATGGACGGTTCTAGCACAGATACGCAGTATTTT.

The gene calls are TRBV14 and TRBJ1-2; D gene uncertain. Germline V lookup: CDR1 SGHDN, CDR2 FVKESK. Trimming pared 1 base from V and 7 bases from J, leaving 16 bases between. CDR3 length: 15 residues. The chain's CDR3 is CASSQVRGIGLGYTF. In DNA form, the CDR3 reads TGTGCCAGCAGCCAAGTACGAGGGATCGGCCTTGGCTACACCTTC.

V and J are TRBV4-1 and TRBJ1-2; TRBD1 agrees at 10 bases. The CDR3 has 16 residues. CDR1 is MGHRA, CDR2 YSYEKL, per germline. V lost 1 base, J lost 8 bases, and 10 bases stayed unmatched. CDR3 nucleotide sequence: TGCGCCAGCAGCCAAGGAAGGGGGGGACAGGGGCCAGGCTACACCTTC. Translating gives CASSQGRGGQGPGYTF.

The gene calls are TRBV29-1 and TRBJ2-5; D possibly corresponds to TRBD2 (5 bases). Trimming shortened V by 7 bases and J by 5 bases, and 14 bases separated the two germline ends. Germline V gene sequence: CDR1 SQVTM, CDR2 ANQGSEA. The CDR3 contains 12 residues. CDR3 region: CSAAPGMETQYF. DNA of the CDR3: TGCAGCGCCGCCCCGGGAATGGAGACCCAGTACTTC.

CDR3 residues: CASSSPGQGTPMNTEAFF. In DNA form, the CDR3 reads TGTGCCAGCAGCTCCCCGGGACAGGGGACTCCCATGAACACTGAAGCTTTCTTT. The gene calls are TRBV7-9 and TRBJ1-1; 10 positions match TRBD1. The V gene end was trimmed by 4 bases and the J gene end by 0 bases; junction bases not matched to a gene: 11. Germline loops: CDR1 SEHNR, CDR2 FQNEAQ (reference sequence). The CDR3 consists of 18 residues.

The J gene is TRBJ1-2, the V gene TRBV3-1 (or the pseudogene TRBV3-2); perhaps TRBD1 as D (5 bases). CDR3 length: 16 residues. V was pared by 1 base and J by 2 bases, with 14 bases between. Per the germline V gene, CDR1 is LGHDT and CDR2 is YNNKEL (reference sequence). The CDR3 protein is CASSQGRDAANYGYTF. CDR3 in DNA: TGTGCCAGCAGCCAAGGCCGGGACGCGGCCAACTATGGCTACACCTTC.

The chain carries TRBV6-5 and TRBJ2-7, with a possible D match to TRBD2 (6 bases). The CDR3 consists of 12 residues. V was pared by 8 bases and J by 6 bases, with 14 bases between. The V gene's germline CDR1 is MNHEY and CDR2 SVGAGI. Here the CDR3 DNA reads TGTGCCAGCGGCGGGGATCGGGTCGAGCAGTACTTC. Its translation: CASGGDRVEQYF.

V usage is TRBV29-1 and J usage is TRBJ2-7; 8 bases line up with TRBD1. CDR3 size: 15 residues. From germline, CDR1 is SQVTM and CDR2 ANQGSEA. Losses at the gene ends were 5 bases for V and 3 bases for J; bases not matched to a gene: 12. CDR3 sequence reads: CSVCRGQENDYEQYF. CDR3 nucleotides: TGCAGCGTTTGCCGGGGACAGGAGAATGACTACGAGCAGTACTTC.